Below are 15 T cell receptor beta chains sequenced from a single sample in a study of regulatory T cells in long-lasting Graves disease. Relying on iRepertoire HTBI primers and Arm-PCR of CDR3 regions, the team built TCR beta libraries. TCRdb processed the multiplex PCR reads anew with MiXCR; each CDR3 protein has one entry. The sample records 400,000 to 600,000 distinct CDR3 sequences, roughly 21% being singletons. Time point indicated: persistent/refractory GD, antithyroid drugs over 5 years with positive TRAb. The TCR library was made from RNA extracted from PBMCs. Sequences were derived from peripheral blood mononuclear cells (PBMCs), sampled when the disease was refractory, from a patient treated with antithyroid drugs. The receptors were sampled from a female donor with Graves disease.

This clonotype was found a few times. A read error may explain this, as a much larger clone is one base away. CDR3 sequence reads: CTSRGGLNQPQHF. CDR3 DNA sequence: TGTACCAGCAGGGGGGGGCTCAATCAGCCCCAGCATTTT. This chain links TRBV6-1 with TRBJ1-5, with 7 bases identical to TRBD1. The CDR3 loop spans 13 amino acids. Germline V CDR1 and CDR2: MNHNS, SASEGT.

CDR3 in amino acids: CASSDRAPGANVLTF. CDR3 sequence (DNA): TGTGCCAGCAGTGATCGGGCTCCCGGGGCCAACGTCCTGACTTTC. The chain recombines TRBV27 with TRBJ2-6, with no clear D. V dropped 5 bases and J dropped 4 bases, with 12 bases sitting between them. Germline-derived CDR1 and CDR2 are MNHEY and SMNVEV (reference sequence). The CDR3 extends over 15 amino acids.

V and J are TRBV4-3 and TRBJ1-2; possibly TRBD1 for D (5 bases). Trimming took 1 base from V and 4 from J, leaving 16 bases between them. Looked up from germline, CDR1 is LGHNA and CDR2 is YSLEER. This CDR3 has 16 amino acids. Here the CDR3 reads CASSQGLLRGIYGYTF. The CDR3 region has the DNA TGCGCCAGCAGCCAAGGTCTCCTTAGGGGAATCTATGGCTACACCTTC.

Many counts were recorded for this clonotype. CDR3 protein: CASSLFQGLAGELFF. In nucleotides, the CDR3 is TGTGCCAGCAGTTTATTCCAGGGTTTGGCCGGGGAGCTGTTTTTT. V usage is TRBV28 and J usage is TRBJ2-2, with TRBD1 as a possible D gene (5 bases). Germline loops: CDR1 MDHEN, CDR2 SYDVKM. The V and J ends lost 1 base and 6 bases respectively, with 12 bases between them. The CDR3 spans 15 residues.

This clonotype has just a few counts. The chain couples TRBV20-1 to TRBJ2-3; possible D gene TRBD2, 5 bases. Germline V CDR1 and CDR2: DFQATT, SNEGSKA (reference sequence). Trimming removed 6 bases from V and 8 bases from J, with 12 bases in between. This CDR3 comprises 11 residues. CDR3 DNA: TGCAGTGCCCCACGGGGTGGTACGCAGTATTTT. This sequence encodes CSAPRGGTQYF.

The chain links TRBV10-3 to TRBJ1-6; D may be TRBD1 (6 bases). V gave up 2 bases and J gave up 8 bases, with 10 bases separating them. This CDR3 is built from 14 residues. The V gene's germline CDR1 is ENHRY and CDR2 SYGVKD. CDR3 bases: TGTGCCATCAGTGAGGGACAGTACGATTCACCCCTCCACTTT. Encoded protein: CAISEGQYDSPLHF.

This clonotype was observed a handful of times. The rearrangement links TRBV7-2 to TRBJ2-2; no firm D call. The germline CDR1 and CDR2 sequences are SGHTA and FQGNSA. The CDR3 length is 15 residues. Trimming removed 2 bases at V and 6 bases at J, with 13 bases between. The CDR3 is CASSLMRVRPGELFF. The CDR3 bases are TGTGCCAGCAGCTTAATGCGTGTCAGGCCCGGGGAGCTGTTTTTT.

This clonotype has ten or more counts. CDR3 loop: CASSSGQGRREQYF. CDR3 nucleotide sequence: TGTGCCAGCAGTTCCGGCCAAGGGAGGCGAGAGCAGTACTTC. V gene TRBV28 combines with J gene TRBJ2-7; D might be TRBD2 (6 bases). CDR3 length equals 14 residues. Germline loops: CDR1 MDHEN, CDR2 SYDVKM. V was clipped by 4 bases and J by 7 bases, with 17 bases between them.

The CDR3 nucleotides read TGCGCCAGCAGCCAAGAAGACAGCGGGACTGAAGCTTTCTTT. Translated: CASSQEDSGTEAFF. This sequence joins TRBV4-3 and TRBJ1-1, with D possibly being TRBD1 (5 bases). CDR3 length equals 14 residues. Trimming removed 0 bases from V and 5 bases from J, with 10 bases in between. Germline lookup yields CDR1 LGHNA and CDR2 YSLEER.

This clonotype was found a few times. J is TRBJ2-7 and V is TRBV20-1, with a weak D call TRBD2 (6 bases). CDR1 is DFQATT and CDR2 is SNEGSKA in the germline V gene (reference sequence). The CDR3 is 15 residues long. Trimming shortened V by 1 base and J by 6 bases, and 19 bases separated the two germline ends. CDR3 amino acids: CSARGGTSSGTEQYF. The CDR3 DNA reads as TGCAGTGCTAGAGGAGGGACTTCGTCGGGCACCGAGCAGTACTTC.

This clonotype was counted between two and nine times. The J gene is TRBJ1-2, the V gene TRBV7-6, with 8 bases lining up with TRBD1. The CDR3 is 16 residues long. Germline CDR1 and CDR2: SGHVS and FNYEAQ. V shed 1 base and J 6 bases; nucleotides not matched to a gene: 10. The CDR3 DNA is TGTGCCAGCAGCTTAGTGCCCTTGGACAGGGTTAATGGCTACACCTTC. Translated: CASSLVPLDRVNGYTF.

This clonotype was observed a handful of times. The V gene is TRBV12-3 or TRBV12-4, the J gene TRBJ1-1; D is possibly TRBD1 (6 bases). The length of the CDR3 is 12 residues. The V end lost 8 bases, the J end lost 7 bases, and 14 bases lay between the germline ends. In nucleotides, the CDR3 is TGTGCCAGCGGGCAGGGGCAGGGTGAAGCTTTCTTT. Its protein is CASGQGQGEAFF.

In DNA, the CDR3 is TGCGCCAGCAGCTTTGTAGAGGGAGGCCAGCCCCAGTATTTT. This gives the protein CASSFVEGGQPQYF. The rearrangement uses TRBV5-1 and TRBJ1-5; D is perhaps TRBD2 (6 bases). Gene TRBJ2-3 matches the end of the DNA better, so the J call may be wrong. CDR1 SGHRS and CDR2 YFSETQ come from the germline V gene. The CDR3 spans 14 residues.

This clonotype was seen many times. J is TRBJ2-5 and V is TRBV2, with 10 bases that match TRBD1. V gave up 4 bases and J gave up 5 bases; unmatched junction bases: 13. This CDR3 is built from 17 residues. Germline V CDR1 and CDR2: SNHLY, FYNNEI. The CDR3 DNA reads TGTGCCAGCAGTGGCGGGACAGGGGACAAAATGAGGGAGACCCAGTACTTC. It is translated as CASSGGTGDKMRETQYF.

This clonotype was observed a few times. The chain recombines TRBV19 with TRBJ1-2; no definite D call. Trimming pared 6 bases from V and 7 bases from J, leaving 9 bases between. In germline, CDR1 is LNHDA, CDR2 SQIVND (reference sequence). This CDR3 comprises 11 residues. CDR3 nucleotide sequence: TGTGCCAGTAGAGTCGCCGGTGGCTACACCTTC. It is translated as CASRVAGGYTF.